This entry lists 21 T cell receptor beta chains sequenced from one sample in a study of blood T cells in healthy people across ages. Then a second PCR, running roughly 7 to 12 cycles, was carried out with a sample-barcoded 5' primer and a J-beta primer mix. One entry per CDR3 protein, called by TCRdb with MiXCR from the 5' RACE reads. Of hundreds of thousands of distinct CDR3 sequences in the sample, less than 45% are singletons; the top ten hold 25% to 35%. The sample was blood. The source is a man older than 75 in good health.

This clonotype was found a few times. The J gene is TRBJ2-1, the V gene TRBV20-1; TRBD1 matches at 7 bases. The J segment lost 4 bases and the V segment lost 3 bases, leaving 9 bases of the junction unmatched. The CDR3 spans 15 residues. Germline-derived CDR1 and CDR2 are DFQATT and SNEGSKA (reference sequence). CDR3 amino acids: CSASRRQGRYNEQFF. As DNA, the CDR3 is TGCAGTGCTAGTCGCCGACAGGGAAGGTACAATGAGCAGTTCTTC.

This chain joins TRBV11-2 and TRBJ1-6, with D maybe TRBD1 (5 bases). This CDR3 has 15 amino acids. Trimming cost V 4 bases and J 8 bases, with 15 bases left between them. Per the germline V gene, CDR1 is SGHAT and CDR2 is FQNNGV. The CDR3 coding sequence is TGTGCCAGCAGCTGGAGATGGGGGGGGGATTCACCCCTCCACTTT. This gives the protein CASSWRWGGDSPLHF.

This clonotype was seen a few times. The V call is TRBV6-2 or TRBV6-3, the J call TRBJ1-6; D is possibly TRBD1 (6 bases). From germline, CDR1 is MNHEY and CDR2 SVGEGT. V was pared by 8 bases and J by 6 bases, with 17 bases between. This CDR3 has 15 residues. DNA of the CDR3: TGTGCCAGCGTCAGATCGGGACAACGTAATTCACCCCTCCACTTT. This sequence encodes CASVRSGQRNSPLHF.

This clonotype was seen more than once but under ten times. Germline and junction disagree at one end, which may indicate a read error. This rearrangement joins TRBV5-1 to TRBJ2-1; D remains ambiguous. Germline assignment: CDR1 SGHRS and CDR2 YFSETQ. There are 15 residues in the CDR3. The CDR3 DNA follows: TGTGCCAGCAGTTCCCTAGACACGATCGGCGATGAGCAGTTCTTC. Protein sequence: CASSSLDTIGDEQFF.

In this sample, this clonotype turned up a few times. CDR3 coding DNA: TGTGCCAGCAGCGGACAGGGATCAATCTCTGGGGCCAACGTCCTGACTTTC. Protein sequence: CASSGQGSISGANVLTF. This chain connects TRBV7-2 to TRBJ2-6; 8 nucleotides match TRBD1. The CDR3 is 17 residues long. Germline-derived CDR1 and CDR2 are SGHTA and FQGNSA. With 5 bases clipped from V and 0 bases from J, the junction kept 6 bases outside the gene matches.

The chain recombines TRBV5-1 with TRBJ2-7; 10 nucleotides match TRBD1. Looked up from germline, CDR1 is SGHRS and CDR2 is YFSETQ. The CDR3 is made up of 13 amino acids. The V gene end was trimmed by 7 bases and the J gene end by 3 bases; junction bases not matched to a gene: 4. CDR3 sequence: CASGTGDHYEQYF. Written as DNA, the CDR3 is TGCGCCAGCGGGACAGGGGATCACTACGAGCAGTACTTC.

The chain uses TRBV5-1 and TRBJ2-5; D remains unclear. V was cut by 0 bases and J by 1 base, with 13 bases left in between. From germline, CDR1 is SGHRS and CDR2 YFSETQ. The CDR3 is made up of 16 amino acids. Written as DNA, the CDR3 is TGCGCCAGCAGCTTGGGGGTAGTCGAGCGCCAAGAGACCCAGTACTTC. Protein sequence: CASSLGVVERQETQYF.

A few counts support this clonotype. Written as DNA, the CDR3 is TGTGCCAGCTACACGGGGACGTCCTACAATGAGCAGTTCTTC. Translating it yields CASYTGTSYNEQFF. The chain links TRBV2 to TRBJ2-1; D possibly uses TRBD1 or TRBD2 (5 bases each). Germline values: CDR1 SNHLY, CDR2 FYNNEI. V was pared by 8 bases and J by 1 base, with 12 bases between. This CDR3 has 14 amino acids.

This clonotype was found a few times. The chain joins TRBV11-2 to TRBJ2-7; TRBD1 is a possible D gene (6 bases). V was cut by 5 bases and J by 1 base, with 12 bases left in between. Germline CDR1 and CDR2: SGHAT and FQNNGV. The CDR3 totals 14 residues. The CDR3 sequence is CASSKTGSSYEQYF. The CDR3 region has the DNA TGTGCCAGCAGCAAGACAGGTTCTTCCTACGAGCAGTACTTC.

The gene calls are TRBV18 and TRBJ2-3; D could derive from TRBD1 or TRBD2 (6 bases each). The CDR3 covers 12 residues. V shed 3 bases and J shed 10 bases, with 11 bases lying between them. Germline-derived CDR1 and CDR2 are KGHSH and LQKENI. The CDR3: CASSPRGRSQYF. Here the CDR3 DNA reads TGTGCCAGCTCACCGAGGGGGAGGTCGCAGTATTTT.

Note on this clonotype: This may stem from a read error, because a much larger clone lies one nucleotide away. This chain joins TRBV29-1 and TRBJ2-5, with a tentative D call TRBD2 (5 bases). This CDR3 has 11 amino acids. Germline loops: CDR1 SQVTM, CDR2 ANQGSEA. CDR3 protein: CGAHWGGEQYF. DNA of the CDR3: TGCGGCGCTCATTGGGGTGGGGAGCAGTACTTC.

The chain couples TRBV12-3 or TRBV12-4 to TRBJ2-7; 7 bases match TRBD1. The CDR3 is made up of 14 amino acids. V gave up 7 bases and J gave up 1 base; unmatched junction bases: 7. In DNA, the CDR3 is TGTGCCAGCACTATCCGGACAGGATCCTACGAGCAGTACTTC. Translation: CASTIRTGSYEQYF.

V usage is TRBV9 and J usage is TRBJ2-1; perhaps TRBD1 as D (6 bases). The CDR3 has 15 residues. Germline V gene sequence: CDR1 SGDLS, CDR2 YYNGEE. Deletions cut 4 bases from V and 3 bases from J, with 14 bases between. The CDR3 loop is CASSTTGYYYNEQFF. The CDR3 DNA follows: TGTGCCAGCAGCACAACAGGGTATTACTACAATGAGCAGTTCTTC.

This clonotype was seen only a few times. Its ends do not fully match the called genes, so a read error is possible. The chain carries TRBV20-1 and TRBJ2-3; 10 bases are shared with TRBD2. The CDR3 covers 13 residues. Germline V gene data show CDR1 as DFQATT and CDR2 as SNEGSKA (reference sequence). The CDR3 reads CSSSGRPTDTQYF. The CDR3 region has the DNA TGCAGTTCTAGCGGGAGACCCACAGATACGCAGTATTTT.

This clonotype was seen more than once but under ten times. The chain combines TRBV7-2 with TRBJ2-1, with 8 bases lining up with TRBD2. J gave up 2 bases and V 5 bases, and 5 bases lay outside the gene matches. The CDR3 is made up of 15 amino acids. In germline, CDR1 is SGHTA, CDR2 FQGNSA. The CDR3 is CASSRSGRTYNEQFF. The CDR3 DNA sequence: TGTGCCAGCAGCCGAAGCGGGAGAACCTACAATGAGCAGTTCTTC.

This clonotype was detected only a few times. The chain combines TRBV27 with TRBJ2-1; D call uncertain. Trimming removed 0 bases at V and 8 bases at J, with 11 bases between. The CDR3 contains 14 residues. Germline CDR1 is MNHEY and CDR2 is SMNVEV (reference sequence). CDR3 region: CASSLSPPGDEQFF. The DNA of the CDR3 is TGTGCCAGCAGTTTATCGCCCCCAGGCGATGAGCAGTTCTTC.

This clonotype appeared a few times. The chain combines TRBV25-1 with TRBJ1-2, with D hard to call. The CDR3 spans 16 residues. V shed 8 bases and J shed 4 bases, with 23 bases lying between them. Germline loops: CDR1 MGHDK, CDR2 SYGVNS. This CDR3 reads CASAAVRGEVFYGYTF. The CDR3 region has the DNA TGTGCCAGCGCCGCCGTCCGGGGAGAAGTCTTCTATGGCTACACCTTC.

This clonotype has just one count. The chain is built from TRBV6-2 or TRBV6-3 and TRBJ2-4; 8 bases agree with TRBD1. CDR1 is MNHEY, CDR2 SVGEGT, per germline. The ends lost 6 bases at V and 6 bases at J; junction bases unmatched: 16. The CDR3 extends over 17 amino acids. The CDR3 DNA is TGTGCCAGCAGCCCCCTCGTGACAGGGGTTTCGAGAAACATTCAGTACTTC. Encoded protein: CASSPLVTGVSRNIQYF.

This clonotype was detected only a few times. The V call is TRBV27, the J call TRBJ2-7, with D possibly TRBD2 on 5 matching bases. Germline values: CDR1 MNHEY, CDR2 SMNVEV (reference sequence). With 4 bases removed from V and 1 base from J, the gap between germline ends came to 14 bases. The CDR3 length is 15 residues. The CDR3 region has the DNA TGTGCCAGCAGTTCGGGCAGGAGGCCTTCCTACGAGCAGTACTTC. Protein product: CASSSGRRPSYEQYF.

Concerning this clonotype: A single base separates this from a much larger clone, so it may be a read error. The chain joins TRBV29-1 to TRBJ1-1; 11 bases agree with TRBD1. This CDR3 has 18 amino acids. V was clipped by 4 bases and J by 5 bases; unmatched bases: 18. Looked up from germline, CDR1 is SQVTM and CDR2 is ANQGSEA. The CDR3 coding sequence is TGCAGCGTTGTTGGGACAGGGGGGGTTGGCTTCGGCAGGACTGAAGCTTTCTTT. Its protein is CSVVGTGGVGFGRTEAFF. The complete variable domain, with remaining parts taken from reference TRBV29-1 and TRBJ1-1, reads SAVISQKPSRDICQRGTSLTIQCQVDSQVTMMFWYRQQPGQSLTLIATANQGSEATYESGFVIDKFPISRPNLTFSTLTVSNMSPEDSSIYLCSVVGTGGVGFGRTEAFFGQGTRLTVV.

The chain has TRBV3-1 and TRBJ2-7; 9 nucleotides match TRBD2. The CDR3 consists of 16 residues. The V gene's germline CDR1 is LGHDT and CDR2 YNNKEL (reference sequence). Losses at the gene ends were 1 base for V and 10 bases for J; bases not matched to a gene: 14. CDR3 in DNA: TGTGCCAGCAGCCAAGGAGGCGGGGGGGGTCAAGAGGCCCAGTACTTC. It is translated as CASSQGGGGGQEAQYF.